A selection of T cell receptor beta chains follows, all from one sample in a study of shared clonotypes between healthy human individuals. The protocol was immunoSEQ multiplex PCR, while the TCRdb copy is restricted to in-frame clones and leaves out a portion. Here the sample spans approximately 810,000 clones, 90% to 95% being singletons. The material sequenced was naive CD8+ T cells sorted from blood. Receptors originate from a man younger than 45 in good health. CDR3s include the opening cysteine and the closing phenylalanine or tryptophan. A D gene is named only where the DNA matches it firmly. The size entry is marked missing in some rows and otherwise reads once, few, many or a size class.

d_gene	v_gene	abundance	j_gene	CDR3nt	CDR3aa
-	TRBV10-3	-	TRBJ2-5	TGTGCCATCAGTGAGTCCCGGGAGGAGACCCAGTACTTC	CAISESREETQYF
TRBD1	TRBV7-9	-	TRBJ2-7	TGTGCCAGCAGCTTATACTCCGGGACAGGGGTCTACGAGCAGTACTTC	CASSLYSGTGVYEQYF
-	TRBV19	-	TRBJ2-7	TGTGCCAGTAGTATTCGGGCAGGGGCCTACGAGCAGTACTTC	CASSIRAGAYEQYF
-	TRBV2	-	TRBJ2-1	TGTGCCAGCAGTGAAGCTGGAGGGTCGGAGGTTTATGAGCAGTTCTTC	CASSEAGGSEVYEQFF
-	TRBV11-2	-	TRBJ2-7	TGTGCCAGCAGCCTCGGGACATACCTGTCTCCCGAGCAGTACTTC	CASSLGTYLSPEQYF
-	TRBV14	-	TRBJ1-1	TGTGCCAGCAGCCAAGCCGCATCGTTGAACACTGAAGCTTTCTTT	CASSQAASLNTEAFF
-	TRBV2	-	TRBJ2-4	TGTGCCAGCACCCAAGGGGGGGATCTCAAAAACATTCAGTACTTC	CASTQGGDLKNIQYF
TRBD1	TRBV7-9	-	TRBJ1-5	TGTGCCAGCAGCCCGGGACAGCGCAATCAGCCCCAGCATTTT	CASSPGQRNQPQHF
-	TRBV10-3	-	TRBJ2-4	TGTGCCATCAGTGAGTTTCGGCAATTGGGACTAGCCAAAAACATTCAGTACTTC	CAISEFRQLGLAKNIQYF
TRBD2	TRBV5-6	-	TRBJ2-1	TGTGCCAGCAGCCCCAGCGGGAGCTCCTACAATGAGCAGTTCTTC	CASSPSGSSYNEQFF
TRBD1	TRBV30	-	TRBJ2-7	TGTGCCTGGAGTTCCGGACAGGGGGTCGAGCAGTACTTC	CAWSSGQGVEQYF
-	TRBV5-6	-	TRBJ2-5	TGTGCCAGCAGCACTGGGGGGGAGACCCAGTACTTC	CASSTGGETQYF
-	TRBV14	-	TRBJ2-7	TGTGCCAGCAGCCCTCGCCCCTACGAGCAGTACTTC	CASSPRPYEQYF
TRBD1	TRBV7-9	-	TRBJ1-1	TGTGCCAGCAGCTTAGGAAGGACAGGGGGGGCTTTCTTT	CASSLGRTGGAFF
TRBD2	TRBV7-9	-	TRBJ2-1	TGTGCCAGCAGCTTGGGACAAAGCGGGAGCTCCTACAATGAGCAGTTCTTC	CASSLGQSGSSYNEQFF
-	TRBV5-1	-	TRBJ2-5	TGCGCCAGCAGCTTGGCGCTTGCGGGGCAAGAGACCCAGTACTTC	CASSLALAGQETQYF
TRBD1	TRBV11-3	-	TRBJ1-1	TGTGCCAGCAGCCACGAGACAGGGCCCCTTTTAGACACTGAAGCTTTCTTT	CASSHETGPLLDTEAFF
-	TRBV10-3	few	TRBJ2-1	TGTGCCATCAGGGGCCCGGGGAACTACAATGAGCAGTTCTTC	CAIRGPGNYNEQFF
TRBD1	TRBV9	-	TRBJ2-5	TGTGCCAGCAGCCTTCGACAGGGGGAAGTTGATTGGGAGACCCAGTACTTC	CASSLRQGEVDWETQYF
-	TRBV7-3	-	TRBJ2-3	TGTGCCAGCAGCTTTCTCGGCAGGACCACAGATACGCAGTATTTT	CASSFLGRTTDTQYF
-	TRBV28	-	TRBJ2-7	TGTGCCAGCAGAAGGATAGGGGTTTCCTACGAGCAGTACTTC	CASRRIGVSYEQYF
TRBD2	TRBV11-3	-	TRBJ2-2	TGTGCCAGCAGCTTAGTGACTAGCGGGGGATCACCCGGGGAGCTGTTTTTT	CASSLVTSGGSPGELFF
-	TRBV10-1	-	TRBJ2-3	TGCGCCAGCAGTGAGTCGCCAGGCACAGATACGCAGTATTTT	CASSESPGTDTQYF
-	TRBV11-2	-	TRBJ2-7	TGTGCCAGCAGGAAGACAGGATATTCCTACGAGCAGTACTTC	CASRKTGYSYEQYF
TRBD2	TRBV11-2	-	TRBJ2-1	TGTGCCAGCAGCTTAAAAGCGTGGCGGGAGGACAATGAGCAGTTCTTC	CASSLKAWREDNEQFF
-	TRBV6-5	few	TRBJ2-2	TGTGCCAGCAGTTACGGATGGACCGGGGAGCTGTTTTTT	CASSYGWTGELFF
-	TRBV6-1	-	TRBJ1-2	TGTGCCAGCAGTGCGGGCAGGGACGGCTACACCTTC	CASSAGRDGYTF
TRBD1	TRBV19	-	TRBJ1-2	TGTGCCAGTAAGGCAGGGCGTGGACAGGGCTATGGCTACACCTTC	CASKAGRGQGYGYTF
-	TRBV15	once	TRBJ2-7	TGTGCCACCAGCAGAGGTCAGGGGATGTCCTACGAGCAGTACTTC	CATSRGQGMSYEQYF
-	TRBV14	once	TRBJ1-1	TGTGCCACTTGCAGGGTTTGTTATACTGAAGCTTTCTTT	CATCRVCYTEAFF
TRBD1	TRBV29-1	-	TRBJ2-7	TGCAGCGTGCTCGTAGGGGACAGGGCTTACGAGCAGTACTTC	CSVLVGDRAYEQYF
-	TRBV2	-	TRBJ1-1	TGTGCCAGCAGTGAAGGGGATCTCATCACTGAAGCTTTCTTT	CASSEGDLITEAFF
-	TRBV4-1	-	TRBJ2-7	TGCGCCAGCAGCCAGAGGGGCGAGCAGTACTTC	CASSQRGEQYF
TRBD1	TRBV25-1	-	TRBJ2-5	TGTGCCAGCAGTATTCCGGGACAGGGGGCTCAAGAGACCCAGTACTTC	CASSIPGQGAQETQYF
TRBD2	TRBV5-4	-	TRBJ2-7	TGTGCCAGCAGCTTGGGGGGGAGCGGGAAACACTCCTACGAGCAGTACTTC	CASSLGGSGKHSYEQYF
-	TRBV10-3	-	TRBJ2-7	TGTGCCATCAGTGACCGGGACATATGGATCTACGAGCAGTACTTC	CAISDRDIWIYEQYF
-	TRBV27	-	TRBJ2-1	TGTGCCAGCAGTTCGAGCGGCCTTGAGCAGTTCTTC	CASSSSGLEQFF
-	TRBV28	-	TRBJ1-5	TGTGCCAGCAGTTCCCGAGGCGAGGCAAACCTTAATCAGCCCCAGCATTTT	CASSSRGEANLNQPQHF
-	TRBV5-4	-	TRBJ2-2	TGTGCCAGCAGCTTATCTAAGACCGGGGAGCTGTTTTTT	CASSLSKTGELFF
TRBD2	TRBV18	-	TRBJ2-7	TGTGCCAGCTCACACACGCGGGTTAGCGGGTACAAGGAGCAGTACTTC	CASSHTRVSGYKEQYF
-	TRBV18	-	TRBJ2-7	TGTGCCAGCTCACCGAGTTCCGGGGCTTCCTACGAGCAGTACTTC	CASSPSSGASYEQYF
TRBD2	TRBV10-3	-	TRBJ2-7	TGTGCCATCAGTTTTAGCGGGAGGGCTGTGGCGGGCGGATACGAGCAGTACTTC	CAISFSGRAVAGGYEQYF
-	TRBV7-2	-	TRBJ2-3	TGTGCCAGCAGCTTACCCCATGGGCAGCCCGGATCAGATACGCAGTATTTT	CASSLPHGQPGSDTQYF
-	TRBV9	once	TRBJ1-2	TGTGCCAGCAGCGGCAACAGGGTCTATGGCTACACCTTC	CASSGNRVYGYTF
TRBD1	TRBV11-2	-	TRBJ2-1	TGTGCCAGCAGCTTCCTTTTACAGGGGGCGAATGAGCAGTTCTTC	CASSFLLQGANEQFF